This passage covers 13 T cell receptor beta chains from one sample sequenced in a study of T cells in Graves' hyperthyroidism and ophthalmopathy. RNA transcripts yielded amplified TCR beta CDR3 regions. First-round RT-PCR of the TCR CDR3 relied on the HTBI primer set. MiXCR, applied by TCRdb to the multiplex PCR reads, yields one record per CDR3 protein. The data contain 500,000 to 650,000 distinct CDR3 sequences, roughly a sixth of them singletons. Sequenced input: blood. These receptors came from a woman between 18 and 30 years old with Graves' ophthalmopathy.

The chain joins TRBV27 to TRBJ2-1, with 12 bases that match TRBD2. The germline V gene has CDR1 MNHEY and CDR2 SMNVEV (reference sequence). The ends lost 5 bases at V and 5 bases at J; junction bases unmatched: 7. The CDR3 consists of 16 residues. The CDR3 loop is CASSPLAGGMNNEQFF. The CDR3 DNA follows: TGTGCCAGCAGTCCTCTAGCGGGGGGGATGAACAATGAGCAGTTCTTC.

This clonotype appeared a few times. This chain links TRBV3-1 with TRBJ2-1; D is perhaps TRBD2 (5 bases). Germline V gene lookup returns CDR1 LGHDT and CDR2 YNNKEL (reference sequence). The germline V and J ends were trimmed by 1 base and 0 bases, with 7 bases remaining between them. The CDR3 length is 15 residues. The CDR3 reads CASSQGLASYNEQFF. DNA of the CDR3: TGTGCCAGCAGCCAAGGGCTAGCCTCCTACAATGAGCAGTTCTTC.

The chain has TRBV19 and TRBJ1-1; D uncertain. Trimming cost V 7 bases and J 4 bases, with 19 bases left between them. CDR3 length: 15 residues. Germline assignment: CDR1 LNHDA and CDR2 SQIVND (reference sequence). The CDR3, as DNA: TGTGCCAGTAAGGCATCGACGTATCCGAGCACTGAAGCTTTCTTT. Translating gives CASKASTYPSTEAFF.

This clonotype was seen a few times. This chain joins TRBV20-1 and TRBJ2-2; possible D gene TRBD2, 6 bases. The length of the CDR3 is 17 residues. Germline assignment: CDR1 DFQATT and CDR2 SNEGSKA (reference sequence). Trimming pared 0 bases from V and 4 bases from J, leaving 18 bases between. The CDR3 loop is CSARDIGVGGSTGELFF. Written as DNA, the CDR3 is TGCAGTGCTAGAGATATCGGGGTTGGGGGGAGCACCGGGGAGCTGTTTTTT.

The rearrangement joins TRBV4-1 to TRBJ2-1; D possibly matches TRBD1 or TRBD2 (5 bases each). The CDR3 is made up of 15 amino acids. Germline CDR1 is MGHRA and CDR2 is YSYEKL. V lost 4 bases and J lost 4, with 14 bases in between. The CDR3 DNA follows: TGCGCCAGCAGCCCCCGGGACGCGGGTTACAATGAGCAGTTCTTC. Translated, it gives CASSPRDAGYNEQFF.

This clonotype was observed many times. The V call is TRBV7-3, the J call TRBJ2-7, with D tentatively TRBD2 (5 bases). The CDR3 loop spans 13 amino acids. Germline CDR1 reads SGHTA; CDR2 reads FQGTGA. The V gene lost 2 bases and the J gene lost 7 bases, with 12 bases spanning the gap. This chain's CDR3 is CASSLGPRGEQYF. Here the CDR3 DNA reads TGTGCCAGCAGCTTAGGCCCTCGGGGTGAGCAGTACTTC.

This clonotype occurred many times. J is TRBJ1-2 and V is TRBV11-2, with a tentative D call TRBD1 (5 bases). Looked up from germline, CDR1 is SGHAT and CDR2 is FQNNGV. The germline V and J ends were trimmed by 5 bases and 6 bases, with 22 bases remaining between them. CDR3 length equals 16 residues. CDR3 sequence (DNA): TGTGCCAGCAGCCCAGAGGGGCTAGGCCGTCGGGATGGCTACACCTTC. It codes for CASSPEGLGRRDGYTF.

This clonotype has a handful of counts. A single base separates this from a much larger clone, so it may be a read error. The chain is built from TRBV12-3 or TRBV12-4 and TRBJ1-6; perhaps TRBD1 as D (5 bases). V lost 3 bases, J lost 11 bases, and 14 bases lay in between. There are 14 residues in the CDR3. In DNA form, the CDR3 reads TGTGCCAGCAGTTTCGGGACCGCTAGACCACCCCTCCACTTT. It yields the protein CASSFGTARPPLHF.

The V and J genes are TRBV7-3 and TRBJ2-1, with D uncertain. Germline CDR1 is SGHTA and CDR2 is FQGTGA. With 5 bases removed from V and 1 base from J, the gap between germline ends came to 6 bases. This CDR3 region has 13 residues. The CDR3 DNA reads as TGTGCCAGCAGCCCTGCTTCCTACAATGAGCAGTTCTTC. Protein: CASSPASYNEQFF.

This clonotype was found many times. The chain carries TRBV20-1 and TRBJ2-7; 9 bases are shared with TRBD2. V was clipped by 2 bases and J by 2 bases; unmatched bases: 7. This CDR3 is built from 15 residues. Germline V gives CDR1 DFQATT, CDR2 SNEGSKA (reference sequence). CDR3 loop: CSARHRGRAAYEQYF. The CDR3 DNA reads TGCAGTGCTAGACACCGCGGGAGGGCCGCCTACGAGCAGTACTTC.

This clonotype has just a few counts. The chain couples TRBV7-9 to TRBJ2-1; the match to TRBD2 covers 12 bases. J lost 3 bases, V lost 4 bases, and 7 bases had no gene match. Germline V CDR1 and CDR2: SEHNR, FQNEAQ (reference sequence). The CDR3 spans 17 residues. CDR3 sequence reads: CASSSGLAGTIYNEQFF. In DNA form, the CDR3 reads TGTGCCAGCAGCTCAGGACTAGCGGGAACCATCTACAATGAGCAGTTCTTC.

This clonotype was found a few times. This rearrangement joins TRBV4-1 to TRBJ1-2, with 8 nucleotides matching TRBD1. The ends lost 3 bases at V and 1 base at J; junction bases unmatched: 4. The germline V gene encodes CDR1 MGHRA and CDR2 YSYEKL. This CDR3 is built from 15 residues. The CDR3 bases are TGCGCCAGCAGCCATCGACAGGGGCTTAACTATGGCTACACCTTC. Translation gives CASSHRQGLNYGYTF.

This clonotype was recorded many times. The chain employs TRBV6-1 and TRBJ1-1; D is uncertain. The CDR3 length is 14 residues. The ends were cut back, 8 bases at V and 0 bases at J, with 13 bases in the middle. CDR1 and CDR2 (germline): MNHNS, SASEGT. CDR3 residues: CASLLSRVNTEAFF. The CDR3, as DNA: TGTGCCAGCCTCTTAAGTCGGGTGAACACTGAAGCTTTCTTT.